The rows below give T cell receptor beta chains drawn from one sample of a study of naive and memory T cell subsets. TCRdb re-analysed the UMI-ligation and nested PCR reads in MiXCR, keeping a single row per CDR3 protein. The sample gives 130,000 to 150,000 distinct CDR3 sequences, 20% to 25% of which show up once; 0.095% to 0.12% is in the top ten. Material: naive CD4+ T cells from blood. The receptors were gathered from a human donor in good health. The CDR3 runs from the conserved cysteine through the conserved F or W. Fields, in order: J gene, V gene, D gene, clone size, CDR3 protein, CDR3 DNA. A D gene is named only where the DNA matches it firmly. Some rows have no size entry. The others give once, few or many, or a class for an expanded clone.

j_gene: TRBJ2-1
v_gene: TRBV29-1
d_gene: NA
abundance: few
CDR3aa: CSTKGLAYNEQFF
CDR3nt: TGCAGTACCAAAGGCTTAGCTTACAATGAGCAGTTCTTC

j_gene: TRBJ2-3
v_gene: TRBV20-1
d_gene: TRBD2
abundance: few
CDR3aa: CSARVGRLAGPFGLTDTQYF
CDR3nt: TGCAGTGCTAGAGTCGGAAGACTAGCGGGACCCTTTGGTCTCACAGATACGCAGTATTTT

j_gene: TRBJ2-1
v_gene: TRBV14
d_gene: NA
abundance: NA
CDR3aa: CASSQDRWGQFF
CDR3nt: TGTGCCAGCAGCCAAGATCGGTGGGGGCAGTTCTTC

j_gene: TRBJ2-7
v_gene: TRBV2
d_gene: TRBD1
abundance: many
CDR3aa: CASEWDRAYEQYF
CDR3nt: TGTGCCAGCGAATGGGACAGAGCCTACGAGCAGTACTTC

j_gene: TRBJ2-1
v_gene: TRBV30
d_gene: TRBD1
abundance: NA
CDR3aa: CAWFRDRVNNEQFF
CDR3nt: TGTGCCTGGTTCCGGGACAGGGTCAACAATGAGCAGTTCTTC

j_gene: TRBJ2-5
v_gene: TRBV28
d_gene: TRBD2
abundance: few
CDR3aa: CASSLSVLAGKYQETQYF
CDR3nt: TGTGCCAGCAGTTTATCCGTTTTAGCGGGGAAGTACCAAGAGACCCAGTACTTC

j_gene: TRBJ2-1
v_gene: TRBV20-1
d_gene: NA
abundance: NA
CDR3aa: CSAKQASSYNEQFF
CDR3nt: TGCAGTGCTAAACAGGCAAGCTCCTACAATGAGCAGTTCTTC

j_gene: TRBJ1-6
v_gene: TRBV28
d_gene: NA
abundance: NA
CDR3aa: CASSRHRGSISPLHF
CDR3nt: TGTGCCAGCAGCCGACATAGGGGGTCCATCTCACCCCTCCACTTT

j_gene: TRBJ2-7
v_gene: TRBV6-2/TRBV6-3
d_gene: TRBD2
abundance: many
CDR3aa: CASRPWRESSYEQYF
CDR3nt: TGTGCCAGCAGACCTTGGCGGGAGTCATCCTACGAGCAGTACTTC

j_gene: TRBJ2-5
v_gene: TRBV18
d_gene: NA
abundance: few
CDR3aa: CASSPSRTPRHYF
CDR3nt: TGTGCCAGCTCACCGTCCCGGACACCACGGCATTACTTC

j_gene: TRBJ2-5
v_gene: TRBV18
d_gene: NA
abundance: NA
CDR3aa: CASSPNSQETQYF
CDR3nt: TGTGCCAGCTCACCCAACTCCCAAGAGACCCAGTACTTC

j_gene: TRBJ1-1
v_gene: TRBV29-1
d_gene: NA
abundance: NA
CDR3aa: CSVARPMNTEAFF
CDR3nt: TGCAGCGTTGCTCGGCCGATGAACACTGAAGCTTTCTTT

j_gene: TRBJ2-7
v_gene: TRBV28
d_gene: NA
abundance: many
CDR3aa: CATMDPTRYEQYF
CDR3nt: TGTGCCACGATGGACCCAACCAGGTACGAGCAGTACTTC

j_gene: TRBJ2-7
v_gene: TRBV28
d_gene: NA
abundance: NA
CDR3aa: CASSFPRGSSYEQYF
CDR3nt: TGTGCCAGCAGTTTCCCCCGGGGGAGCTCCTACGAGCAGTACTTC

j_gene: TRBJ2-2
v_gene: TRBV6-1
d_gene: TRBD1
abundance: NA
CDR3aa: CASGDRAAGELFF
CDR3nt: TGTGCCAGCGGGGACAGGGCTGCCGGGGAGCTGTTTTTT

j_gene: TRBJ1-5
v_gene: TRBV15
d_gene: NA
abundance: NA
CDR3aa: CATSRENRDTRVLPNQPQHF
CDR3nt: TGTGCCACCAGCAGAGAAAACCGGGACACCCGAGTCCTTCCCAATCAGCCCCAGCATTTT

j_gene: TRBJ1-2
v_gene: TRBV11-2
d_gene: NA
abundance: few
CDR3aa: CASSQQGPGYGYTF
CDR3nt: TGTGCCAGCAGTCAACAGGGACCAGGCTATGGCTACACCTTC

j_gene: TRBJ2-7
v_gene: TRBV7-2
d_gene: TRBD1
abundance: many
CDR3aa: CASSFTARTGGTYEQYF
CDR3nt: TGTGCCAGCAGCTTCACCGCCCGGACAGGGGGTACCTACGAGCAGTACTTC

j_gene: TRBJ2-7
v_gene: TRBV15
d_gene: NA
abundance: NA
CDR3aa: CATSRDHPGSSPREEQYF
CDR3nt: TGTGCCACCAGCAGAGACCACCCGGGTAGCAGCCCACGAGAGGAGCAGTACTTC

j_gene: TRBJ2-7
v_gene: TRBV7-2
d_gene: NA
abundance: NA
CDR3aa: CASSLDKRIEYF
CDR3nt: TGTGCCAGCAGCTTAGACAAGAGGATAGAGTACTTC

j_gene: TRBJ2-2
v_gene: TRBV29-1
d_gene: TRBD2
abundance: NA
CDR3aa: CSVRLAGGIRDTGELFF
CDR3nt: TGCAGCGTTCGACTAGCGGGAGGAATTAGGGACACCGGGGAGCTGTTTTTT

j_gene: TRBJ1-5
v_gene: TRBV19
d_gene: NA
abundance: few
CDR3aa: CASNLWLGGRGNQPQHF
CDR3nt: TGTGCCAGTAATCTCTGGCTGGGGGGCAGGGGCAATCAGCCCCAGCATTTT

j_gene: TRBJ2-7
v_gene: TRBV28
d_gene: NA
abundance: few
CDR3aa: CASSFSSFEQYF
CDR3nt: TGTGCCAGCAGTTTCTCTAGTTTCGAGCAGTACTTC

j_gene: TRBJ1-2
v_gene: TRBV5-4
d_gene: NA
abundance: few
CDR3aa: CASSLPPGPGSAQDYGYTF
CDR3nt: TGTGCCAGCAGCTTACCACCAGGACCGGGATCGGCCCAAGACTATGGCTACACCTTC

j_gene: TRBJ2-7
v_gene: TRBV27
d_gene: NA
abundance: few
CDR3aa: CASSLLGTYEQYF
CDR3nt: TGTGCCAGCAGTCTTCTCGGGACCTACGAGCAGTACTTC

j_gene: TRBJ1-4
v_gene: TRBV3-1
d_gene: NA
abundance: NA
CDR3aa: CASSPRTGTSEWEKLFF
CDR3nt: TGTGCCAGCAGCCCAAGAACGGGGACTTCGGAATGGGAAAAACTGTTTTTT

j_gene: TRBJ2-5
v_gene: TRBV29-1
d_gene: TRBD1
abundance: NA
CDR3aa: CSVRQGPETQYF
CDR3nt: TGCAGCGTAAGACAGGGCCCAGAGACCCAGTACTTC

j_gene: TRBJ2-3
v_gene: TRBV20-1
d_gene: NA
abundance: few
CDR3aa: CSGGSEKVGPDTQYF
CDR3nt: TGCAGTGGTGGCAGCGAGAAGGTGGGGCCAGATACGCAGTATTTT

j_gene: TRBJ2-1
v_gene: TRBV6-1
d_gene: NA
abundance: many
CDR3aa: CASRGSIGSYNEQFF
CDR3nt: TGTGCCAGCAGGGGGTCAATTGGCTCCTACAATGAGCAGTTCTTC

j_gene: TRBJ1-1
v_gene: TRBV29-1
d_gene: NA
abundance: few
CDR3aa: CSVAGLTNYTEAFF
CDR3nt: TGCAGCGTTGCGGGGCTCACAAACTACACTGAAGCTTTCTTT

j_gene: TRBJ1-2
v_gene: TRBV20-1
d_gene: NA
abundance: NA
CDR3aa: CSARDPKGPTYGYTF
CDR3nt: TGCAGTGCTAGAGACCCCAAGGGGCCGACCTATGGCTACACCTTC

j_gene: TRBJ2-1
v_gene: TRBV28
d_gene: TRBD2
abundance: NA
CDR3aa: CASSSLGLGSGEQFF
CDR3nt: TGTGCCAGCAGTTCCTTAGGACTAGGGAGCGGTGAGCAGTTCTTC

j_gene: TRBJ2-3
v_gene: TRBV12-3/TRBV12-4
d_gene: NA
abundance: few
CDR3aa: CASSGMVTDTQYF
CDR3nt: TGTGCCAGCAGTGGGATGGTGACAGATACGCAGTATTTT

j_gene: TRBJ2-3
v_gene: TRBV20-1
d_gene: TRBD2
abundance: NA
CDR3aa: CSAGLAGGGYTQYF
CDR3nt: TGCAGTGCTGGACTAGCGGGAGGTGGTTATACGCAGTATTTT

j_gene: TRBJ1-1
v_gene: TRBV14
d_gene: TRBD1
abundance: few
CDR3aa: CASSQSRTGNTEAFF
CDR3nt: TGTGCCAGCAGCCAATCCCGGACAGGGAACACTGAAGCTTTCTTT

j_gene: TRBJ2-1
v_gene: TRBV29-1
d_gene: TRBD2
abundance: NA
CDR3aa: CSVWQRGRAFYNEQFF
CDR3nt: TGCAGCGTTTGGCAGCGCGGGAGGGCCTTCTACAATGAGCAGTTCTTC

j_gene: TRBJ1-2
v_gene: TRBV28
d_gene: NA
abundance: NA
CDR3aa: CGVFPTNYGYTF
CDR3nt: TGTGGTGTTTTCCCCACGAACTATGGCTACACCTTC

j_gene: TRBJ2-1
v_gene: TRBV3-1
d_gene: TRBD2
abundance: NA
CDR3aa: CASSPGGAGYNEQFF
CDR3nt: TGTGCCAGCAGCCCCGGTGGAGCGGGATACAATGAGCAGTTCTTC

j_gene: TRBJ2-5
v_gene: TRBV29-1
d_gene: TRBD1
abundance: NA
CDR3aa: CSVGYYRGQETQYF
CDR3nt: TGCAGCGTTGGCTACTACAGGGGCCAAGAGACCCAGTACTTC

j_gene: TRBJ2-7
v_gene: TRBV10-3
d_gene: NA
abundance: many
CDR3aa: CATRGEAVYEQYF
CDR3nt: TGTGCCACTCGAGGTGAGGCGGTGTACGAGCAGTACTTC

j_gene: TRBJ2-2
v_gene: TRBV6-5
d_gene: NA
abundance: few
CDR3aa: CASSYSIVTGELFF
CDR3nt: TGTGCCAGCAGTTACTCGATTGTAACCGGGGAGCTGTTTTTT

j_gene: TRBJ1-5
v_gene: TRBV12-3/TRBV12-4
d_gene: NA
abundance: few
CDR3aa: CASSFSDNQPQHF
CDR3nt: TGTGCCAGCAGTTTTTCTGACAATCAGCCCCAGCATTTT

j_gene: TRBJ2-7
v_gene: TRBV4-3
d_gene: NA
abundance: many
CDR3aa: CASSPGLAATEQYF
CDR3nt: TGCGCCAGCAGCCCCGGATTAGCAGCAACCGAGCAGTACTTC

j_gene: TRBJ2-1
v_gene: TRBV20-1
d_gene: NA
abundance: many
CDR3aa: CSASRSVSYNEQFF
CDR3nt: TGCAGTGCTAGTAGGTCGGTTTCCTACAATGAGCAGTTCTTC

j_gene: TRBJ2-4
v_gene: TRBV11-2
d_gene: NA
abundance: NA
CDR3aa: CASSDIRTALAKNIQYF
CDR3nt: TGTGCCAGCAGCGACATCCGGACAGCTCTAGCCAAAAACATTCAGTACTTC

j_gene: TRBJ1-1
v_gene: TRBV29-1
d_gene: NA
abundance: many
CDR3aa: CSVEVSGRNTEAFF
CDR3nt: TGCAGCGTTGAAGTTTCAGGGCGGAACACTGAAGCTTTCTTT

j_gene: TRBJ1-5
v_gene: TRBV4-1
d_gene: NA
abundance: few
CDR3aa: CASSHGGAGDQPQHF
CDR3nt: TGCGCCAGCAGCCATGGGGGGGCAGGGGATCAGCCCCAGCATTTT

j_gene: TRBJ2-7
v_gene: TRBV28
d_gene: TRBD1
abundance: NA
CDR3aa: CASRTPGTGAYEQYF
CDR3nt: TGTGCCAGCAGAACGCCCGGGACAGGGGCCTACGAGCAGTACTTC